This T cell receptor (beta chain) comes out of a study of yellow fever vaccine responses in identical twins. Germline V gives CDR1 SGHAT, CDR2 FQNNGV. The CDR3 sequence is 17 residues long. J gave up 2 bases and V 6 bases, and 12 bases lay outside the gene matches. With regard to this clonotype: Its antigen is as yet unknown.

Study results and caveats: Twins reportedly mounted vaccine T cell responses that seemed partly convergent, partly personalized.

TCRdb reprocessed the RT-PCR reads with MiXCR, giving one entry per CDR3 protein. The sample yields roughly 260 distinct CDR3 sequences, 65% to 75% seen once. This sequence was found in a woman aged 18-29 years who received the yellow fever vaccine. The rearrangement links TRBV11-2 to TRBJ2-7; 11 bases match TRBD2. The material sequenced was T cells from blood (PBMCs), unsorted or a sorted subset (not recorded which), taken before or after yellow fever vaccination (not recorded which). CDR3 loop: CASSPYTSGRGAYEQYF. CDR3 sequence (DNA): TGTGCCAGCAGTCCTTACACTAGCGGGAGAGGGGCCTACGAGCAGTACTTC.